This T cell receptor beta chain was obtained from a study of T-cell reconstitution after alpha-beta-depleted transplantation in children. This clonotype was found many times. Its antigen is unidentified. Per the germline V gene, CDR1 is SGHRS and CDR2 is YFSETQ. This CDR3 is built from 15 residues. Germline trimming cut 0 bases from V and 11 bases from J; bases unmatched to any gene: 12. The TCRbeta library incorporated unique molecular identifiers. TCRdb fed the PCR reads into MiXCR, producing one record per CDR3 protein. This sample carries 55,000 to 90,000 distinct CDR3 sequences, roughly 4.5% of them seen once, and the ten largest clones take under 20%. Findings and caveats of the study: Reportedly, only several hundred clones from non-depleted graft cells drove alpha-beta T-cell counts at about two months. From newly produced T cells came most of the T-cell counts and diversity one year after transplant.

The gene calls are TRBV5-1 and TRBJ1-1, with 8 bases lining up with TRBD1. This specimen was PBMCs, mostly from graft donor cells, taken 180 days after TCRalphabeta/CD19-depleted stem cell transplant. The receptor comes from a boy under two years old who had a stem cell transplant for acute myeloid leukemia, so the T cells may come from the graft donor. Here the CDR3 reads CASSLVTGEGSEAFF. The CDR3 region has the DNA TGCGCCAGCAGCTTGGTGACAGGGGAAGGCTCAGAGGCTTTCTTT. Variable domain in full (rest from reference TRBV5-1 and TRBJ1-1): KAGVTQTPRYLIKTRGQQVTLSCSPISGHRSVSWYQQTPGQGLQFLFEYFSETQRNKGNFPGRFSGRQFSNSRSEMNVSTLELGDSALYLCASSLVTGEGSEAFFGQGTRLTVV.